Ten or more counts support the clone carrying this T cell receptor beta chain. Its antigen is not known. Time point defined: newly diagnosed GD, antithyroid drugs for less than 3 months. From RNA extracted from PBMCs, the TCR library was made. Per American Thyroid Association guidelines, Graves' disease was diagnosed. The sample comes from a study of regulatory T cells in long-lasting Graves disease. The study, taken as a whole, reports: Patients with persistent disease shared 2,741 public clonotypes, outpacing the roughly 1,000 shared by new patients.

Trimming removed 4 bases from V and 0 bases from J; junction bases left unmatched: 3. Per germline, CDR1 MNHNS and CDR2 SASEGT. CDR3 length equals 15 residues. Library construction for TCR beta used iRepertoire HTBI primers and Arm-PCR of CDR3 regions. TCRdb redid the calling of the multiplex PCR reads with MiXCR, one entry per CDR3 protein. The repertoire holds over 400,000 distinct CDR3 sequences, with 12% to 15% as singletons. This sample also appeared in a second study, on T cells in Graves' hyperthyroidism and ophthalmopathy. That paper states: TCR CDR3 underwent first-round RT-PCR with the HTBI primer set.

This rearrangement joins TRBV6-1 to TRBJ1-5; 7 bases agree with TRBD1. The sequencing here drew on peripheral blood mononuclear cells (PBMCs), taken at new diagnosis, from a patient treated with antithyroid drugs. This receptor was identified in a woman aged 45-59 years with Graves disease. The CDR3, as DNA: TGTGCCAGCAGTGGGGGACAGTATAGCAATCAGCCCCAGCATTTT. This codes for CASSGGQYSNQPQHF.